Described below is a single TCR beta chain sequence and its context. The data originate from a study of blood T cell repertoires in COVID-19. Across the study: Specimens from acute and convalescent COVID-19 originated in the United States, Italy and Spain. T cells, B-cell-depleted T cells, or PBMCs supplied cDNA or gDNA.

The CDR3 runs 16 residues. Germline lookup yields CDR1 SGHAT and CDR2 FQNNGV. Unmatched junction bases numbered 13, after V lost 5 bases and J lost 6 bases. While infection was still active, Seattle patients were enrolled and then followed longitudinally. Original handling: From reference gene primer amplification, estimates of nucleated cell counts were derived. Clones were read by immunoSEQ multiplex PCR, and TCRdb kept only the in-frame ones, dropping some. The DNA gave D and trimming, while V, J and clone size come from that table. Of 200,000 to 250,000 clones in the sample, roughly 85% were seen once.

J is TRBJ2-1 and V is TRBV11-2, with TRBD2 identical over 7 bases. The source material was peripheral blood. The TCR originated in a man between 50 and 59 years old with COVID-19, enrolled during active disease. This CDR3 is CASSLAYAGVFNEQFF. Written as DNA, the CDR3 is TGTGCCAGCAGCCTAGCCTATGCGGGGGTCTTCAATGAGCAGTTCTTC.